The clone carrying this T cell receptor (beta chain) was counted at least ten times. Antigen specificity is unknown. V was pared by 1 base and J by 2 bases, with 9 bases between. Germline V gene data show CDR1 as SGHRS and CDR2 as YFSETQ. CDR3 length equals 14 residues. This record comes from a study of T-cell memory formation after mild COVID-19. The study, taken as a whole, reports: Nothing showed for sure that second-wave clones peaking on day 37 were SARS-CoV-2 specific. A second wave expanding day 15 to 37 was CD4+-biased; contracting clones were balanced. The finding that pre-infection memory included some responding clones suggested that cross-reactive memory joined.

The TCR alpha and TCR beta cDNA libraries, bearing sample barcodes and UMIs, were generated by 5'RACE using constant-segment primers. TCRdb re-derived calls from the 5' RACE reads in MiXCR, one entry per CDR3 protein. Of 110,000 or so distinct CDR3 sequences in the sample, 18% were seen once. The TCR was taken from a man aged 18 to 30 who had mild COVID-19 (a few samples of this study predate the infection). Cell type and time point are not known. Sequenced sample: PBMCs or a T cell subset sorted from them (not recorded which). This sequence joins TRBV5-1 and TRBJ2-5, with a possible D match to TRBD2 (5 bases). The CDR3 coding sequence is TGCGCCAGCAGCTTGTCCCCGGGGCAAGAGACCCAGTACTTC. It yields the protein CASSLSPGQETQYF.